These 29 T cell receptor beta chains came from one sample sequenced in a study of T cell changes during pregnancy in multiple sclerosis. Clones were sequenced by immunoSEQ multiplex PCR, and TCRdb holds only the in-frame ones, with some missing. The sample lists under 45,000 clones; 94% were seen once. The sample was CD4+ T cells from peripheral blood mononuclear cells, taken after pregnancy. The origin of the receptors is a female donor with multiple sclerosis, enrolled in a pregnancy study.

This chain joins TRBV6-1 and TRBJ2-7, with a possible D match to TRBD2 (5 bases). The V end was cut by 6 bases, the J end by 2 bases, with 8 bases between. Germline values: CDR1 MNHNS, CDR2 SASEGT. The CDR3 spans 12 residues. CDR3 DNA sequence: TGTGCCAGCAGCCTAGCCACCTACGAGCAGTACTTC. Translated: CASSLATYEQYF.

The J gene is TRBJ2-6, the V gene TRBV7-3, with D hard to call. V was trimmed by 2 bases and J by 0 bases, leaving 5 bases between them. The CDR3 has 15 residues. Germline V gene data show CDR1 as SGHTA and CDR2 as FQGTGA. CDR3 residues: CASSLLGSGANVLTF. As DNA, the CDR3 is TGTGCCAGCAGCTTACTCGGCTCTGGGGCCAACGTCCTGACTTTC. Variable domain in full (rest from reference TRBV7-3 and TRBJ2-6): GAGVSQTPSNKVTEKGKYVELRCDPISGHTALYWYRQSLGQGPEFLIYFQGTGAADDSGLPNDRFFAVRPEGSVSTLKIQRTERGDSAVYLCASSLLGSGANVLTFGAGSRLTVL.

The rearrangement links TRBV4-1 to TRBJ2-7, with TRBD1 identical over 9 bases. The V segment lost 3 bases and the J segment 6 bases; nucleotides outside the gene matches: 15. Germline lookup yields CDR1 MGHRA and CDR2 YSYEKL. This CDR3 comprises 17 residues. The CDR3 DNA follows: TGCGCCAGCAGCCAGAGATCGGACAGGGGATTTGATAGCGAGCAGTACTTC. It specifies CASSQRSDRGFDSEQYF.

The rearrangement joins TRBV11-2 to TRBJ1-3; D gene uncertain. Germline values: CDR1 SGHAT, CDR2 FQNNGV. Trimming took off 4 bases at V and 1 base at J, with 8 bases between the two ends. The CDR3 has 14 amino acids. The CDR3 bases are TGTGCCAGCAGCTCTCCGCGATCTGGAAACACCATATATTTT. Its translation: CASSSPRSGNTIYF. Full variable domain (rest looked up from reference TRBV11-2 and TRBJ1-3): EAGVAQSPRYKIIEKRQSVAFWCNPISGHATLYWYQQILGQGPKLLIQFQNNGVVDDSQLPKDRFSAERLKGVDSTLKIQPAKLEDSAVYLCASSSPRSGNTIYFGEGSWLTVV.

The V call is TRBV10-2, the J call TRBJ2-3; TRBD1 matches at 10 bases. Looked up from germline, CDR1 is WSHSY and CDR2 is SAAADI. The CDR3 covers 17 residues. V was clipped by 2 bases and J by 2 bases; unmatched bases: 7. CDR3 sequence reads: CASSEHRDRGYTDTQYF. Here the CDR3 DNA reads TGCGCCAGCAGTGAGCACCGGGACAGGGGATACACAGATACGCAGTATTTT.

The rearrangement uses TRBV4-1 and TRBJ1-2; D ambiguous. Germline CDR1 MGHRA, CDR2 YSYEKL. The CDR3 contains 16 residues. Trimming took off 2 bases at V and 3 bases at J, with 16 bases between the two ends. Here the CDR3 reads CASSQPLSPVDYGYTF. The DNA of the CDR3 is TGCGCCAGCAGCCAACCACTTAGCCCGGTCGACTATGGCTACACCTTC.

The rearrangement uses TRBV19 and TRBJ2-6, with 7 bases that match TRBD1. Germline V gene sequence: CDR1 LNHDA, CDR2 SQIVND (reference sequence). Losses at the gene ends were 7 bases for V and 2 bases for J; bases not matched to a gene: 11. This CDR3 comprises 17 residues. The CDR3 region is CASKTGQIPAGANVLTF. The CDR3, as DNA: TGTGCCAGTAAAACGGGACAGATCCCGGCTGGGGCCAACGTCCTGACTTTC.

The genes are TRBV6-1 and TRBJ2-3, with TRBD2 as a possible D gene (6 bases). CDR3 length: 13 amino acids. V lost 3 bases and J lost 5, with 9 bases in between. The germline gives CDR1 MNHNS, CDR2 SASEGT. In nucleotides, the CDR3 is TGTGCCAGCAGTGATAGGGGAGGAGATACGCAGTATTTT. Protein product: CASSDRGGDTQYF.

The chain is built from TRBV5-1 and TRBJ2-7; TRBD2 is a possible D gene (6 bases). Germline V gives CDR1 SGHRS, CDR2 YFSETQ. The CDR3 loop spans 13 amino acids. V gave up 1 base and J gave up 5 bases, with 10 bases separating them. CDR3 region: CASSLRTGDEQYF. DNA of the CDR3: TGCGCCAGCAGCTTGCGGACGGGGGACGAGCAGTACTTC.

The chain is built from TRBV5-1 and TRBJ1-1; TRBD1 is a possible D gene (5 bases). The CDR3 covers 16 residues. Trimming shortened V by 3 bases and J by 0 bases, and 15 bases separated the two germline ends. The germline V gene encodes CDR1 SGHRS and CDR2 YFSETQ. The CDR3 sequence is CASSSYPGGVNTEAFF. The CDR3 nucleotides are TGCGCCAGCAGCTCTTACCCAGGAGGGGTGAACACTGAAGCTTTCTTT.

This chain links TRBV5-6 with TRBJ2-1, with 8 bases matching TRBD2. After removal of 6 bases from V and 2 bases from J, the junction contained 13 bases not matched to a gene. Germline V gene sequence: CDR1 SGHDT, CDR2 YYEEEE. CDR3 size: 17 residues. The CDR3 here is CASTGTGGARPYNEQFF. The CDR3 nucleotides are TGTGCCAGCACTGGCACGGGGGGGGCGCGACCCTACAATGAGCAGTTCTTC.

This chain joins TRBV27 and TRBJ1-1, with D uncertain. Germline CDR1 MNHEY, CDR2 SMNVEV (reference sequence). The CDR3 has 14 residues. Trimming removed 5 bases from V and 0 bases from J, with 10 bases in between. The CDR3 protein is CASSPQVLNTEAFF. In DNA, the CDR3 is TGTGCCAGCAGTCCGCAGGTATTGAACACTGAAGCTTTCTTT.

The chain uses TRBV5-8 and TRBJ1-1, with 9 positions matching TRBD1. J was trimmed by 4 bases and V by 7 bases; bases with no gene match: 14. Germline V CDR1 and CDR2: SGHTS, YDEGEE. The CDR3 has 16 amino acids. CDR3 DNA: TGTGCCAGCCGGAGCGACAGGGGGAGGGTCTCCACTGAAGCTTTCTTT. Protein product: CASRSDRGRVSTEAFF.

V gene TRBV2 combines with J gene TRBJ1-5, with D possibly being TRBD1 (5 bases). CDR1 is SNHLY and CDR2 is FYNNEI in the germline V gene. Trimming pared 5 bases from V and 0 bases from J, leaving 11 bases between. The CDR3 length is 15 residues. The CDR3 here is CASSWDSYSNQPQHF. DNA for the CDR3: TGTGCCAGCAGTTGGGACTCCTATAGCAATCAGCCCCAGCATTTT.

The rearrangement joins TRBV7-3 to TRBJ1-2; D not resolved. The CDR3 is 13 amino acids. Germline lookup yields CDR1 SGHTA and CDR2 FQGTGA. The V gene lost 2 bases and the J gene lost 3 bases, with 7 bases spanning the gap. The CDR3 DNA sequence: TGTGCCAGCAGCTTAGGTACGGACTATGGCTACACCTTC. This gives the protein CASSLGTDYGYTF.

The chain couples TRBV6-6 to TRBJ2-7, with a weak D call TRBD1 (5 bases). V lost 7 bases and J lost 5, with 21 bases in between. CDR1 is MNHNY and CDR2 is SVGAGI in the germline V gene (reference sequence). This CDR3 has 15 amino acids. The DNA for the CDR3 is TGTGCCAGCACCAAGGGTCAGGGTCCAGGGAACGAGCAGTACTTC. This translates into CASTKGQGPGNEQYF.

The chain links TRBV19 to TRBJ1-2, with a weak D call TRBD1 (6 bases). The V gene's germline CDR1 is LNHDA and CDR2 SQIVND (reference sequence). Deletions cut 1 base from V and 4 bases from J, with 13 bases between. The CDR3 is 15 residues long. CDR3 in amino acids: CASSIAPGTPYGYTF. Here the CDR3 DNA reads TGTGCCAGTAGTATAGCCCCCGGGACACCCTATGGCTACACCTTC.

The chain couples TRBV6-5 to TRBJ1-3; the D is unclear. The CDR3 has 13 amino acids. With 3 bases removed from V and 2 bases from J, the gap between germline ends came to 5 bases. CDR1 and CDR2 (germline): MNHEY, SVGAGI. The CDR3 spells CASSYNPGNTIYF. The CDR3 nucleotides read TGTGCCAGCAGTTATAATCCTGGAAACACCATATATTTT.

The rearrangement uses TRBV6-5 and TRBJ1-1; 9 bases align to TRBD1. This CDR3 is 14 amino acids long. Trimming at V came to 5 bases and at J to 6 bases, leaving 7 bases not matched to a gene. The germline gives CDR1 MNHEY, CDR2 SVGAGI. The CDR3 region is CASSRDRVVAEAFF. In DNA form, the CDR3 reads TGTGCCAGCAGTCGGGACAGGGTAGTGGCTGAAGCTTTCTTT.

The CDR3 region has the DNA TGTGCCAGCAGCAGACAGGATACGCAGTATTTT. As protein: CASSRQDTQYF. This chain connects TRBV5-6 to TRBJ2-3; weak D call: TRBD1 (5 bases). V was pared by 4 bases and J by 6 bases, with 6 bases between. CDR1 SGHDT and CDR2 YYEEEE come from the germline V gene. The CDR3 is made up of 11 amino acids.

The chain couples TRBV6-5 to TRBJ2-7; no reliable D call. The CDR3 length is 13 residues. Between the trimmed V and J ends, which lost 3 bases and 5 bases, there was a span of 11 bases. Germline V gives CDR1 MNHEY, CDR2 SVGAGI. The CDR3 is CASSYSLGHEQYF. The CDR3 DNA follows: TGTGCCAGCAGTTATTCCCTTGGGCACGAGCAGTACTTC.

The chain combines TRBV7-2 with TRBJ2-1; D call uncertain. The CDR3 contains 13 residues. The ends were cut back, 5 bases at V and 1 base at J, with 6 bases in the middle. Germline V lookup: CDR1 SGHTA, CDR2 FQGNSA. In DNA, the CDR3 is TGTGCCAGCAGCCCCGGGTCCTACAATGAGCAGTTCTTC. Amino acid sequence: CASSPGSYNEQFF.

The chain joins TRBV4-1 to TRBJ2-3; 7 nucleotides line up with TRBD1. V was pared by 4 bases and J by 2 bases, with 12 bases of the junction left unmatched. CDR1 MGHRA and CDR2 YSYEKL come from the germline V gene. This CDR3 is 17 amino acids long. The CDR3 loop reads CASSLFWGTENTDTQYF. The CDR3 DNA reads as TGCGCCAGCAGCCTCTTCTGGGGGACAGAGAACACAGATACGCAGTATTTT.

The genes are TRBV9 and TRBJ2-3, with TRBD2 matching 9 bases. CDR1 and CDR2 (germline): SGDLS, YYNGEE. The length of the CDR3 is 15 residues. J lost 1 base, V lost 3 bases, and 3 bases had no gene match. The CDR3: CASSALAGRTDTQYF. CDR3 bases: TGTGCCAGCAGCGCGCTAGCGGGGCGCACAGATACGCAGTATTTT.

This sequence joins TRBV28 and TRBJ2-1; D gene unclear. V was trimmed by 8 bases and J by 4 bases, leaving 6 bases between them. Germline V CDR1 and CDR2: MDHEN, SYDVKM. This CDR3 has 11 amino acids. DNA of the CDR3: TGTGCCAGCTCCTCTTACAATGAGCAGTTCTTC. Its translation: CASSSYNEQFF.

The chain combines TRBV9 with TRBJ2-5, with 10 bases lining up with TRBD1. Losses at the gene ends were 3 bases for V and 5 bases for J; bases not matched to a gene: 7. From germline, CDR1 is SGDLS and CDR2 YYNGEE. The CDR3 loop spans 15 amino acids. CDR3 DNA sequence: TGTGCCAGCAGCGAACGACAGGGGGCTTGGGAGACCCAGTACTTC. Translated, it gives CASSERQGAWETQYF. Combining the CDR3 with reference TRBV9 and TRBJ2-5 gives the whole variable domain DSGVTQTPKHLITATGQRVTLRCSPRSGDLSVYWYQQSLDQGLQFLIQYYNGEERAKGNILERFSAQQFPDLHSELNLSSLELGDSALYFCASSERQGAWETQYFGPGTRLLVL.

This sequence joins TRBV9 and TRBJ1-2; D perhaps matches TRBD1 (6 bases). CDR1 and CDR2 from the germline V gene are SGDLS and YYNGEE. The CDR3 is 14 amino acids. The V end lost 6 bases, the J end lost 5 bases, and 17 bases lay between the germline ends. CDR3 DNA sequence: TGTGCCAGCAACCAGGGGAAGGTAGAATATGGCTACACCTTC. This sequence encodes CASNQGKVEYGYTF.

The genes are TRBV9 and TRBJ1-1, with TRBD1 identical over 8 bases. CDR3 length: 15 amino acids. CDR1 is SGDLS, CDR2 YYNGEE, per germline. V dropped 4 bases and J dropped 4; count of bases not matched to a gene: 9. The CDR3 sequence: CASSPQDRAGTEAFF. CDR3 nucleotide sequence: TGTGCCAGCAGCCCCCAGGACAGGGCGGGCACTGAAGCTTTCTTT. The whole variable domain, filled in from reference TRBV9 and TRBJ1-1, reads DSGVTQTPKHLITATGQRVTLRCSPRSGDLSVYWYQQSLDQGLQFLIQYYNGEERAKGNILERFSAQQFPDLHSELNLSSLELGDSALYFCASSPQDRAGTEAFFGQGTRLTVV.

The chain recombines TRBV7-3 with TRBJ2-3; 16 nucleotides align to TRBD2. Germline CDR1 reads SGHTA; CDR2 reads FQGTGA. The CDR3 covers 15 residues. J lost 14 bases, V lost 5 bases, and 10 bases had no gene match. CDR3 DNA: TGTGCCAGCAGCCCCTACTCGGGACTAGCGGGGGGGTGGTATTTT. It specifies CASSPYSGLAGGWYF. The full variable domain, its missing parts supplied by reference TRBV7-3 and TRBJ2-3, is GAGVSQTPSNKVTEKGKYVELRCDPISGHTALYWYRQSLGQGPEFLIYFQGTGAADDSGLPNDRFFAVRPEGSVSTLKIQRTERGDSAVYLCASSPYSGLAGGWYFGPGTRLTVL.